This T cell receptor beta chain was sequenced during a study of blood T cell repertoires in COVID-19. Overall study: COVID-19 samples, acute and convalescent, were from the United States, Italy and Spain. PBMCs, B-cell-depleted T cells, or T cells provided the cDNA or gDNA that made up the material.

Authors' methods: Estimates of nucleated cell counts were drawn from the amplification of reference gene primers. TCRdb's copy holds only in-frame clones and misses some; the assay was immunoSEQ multiplex PCR. D and trimming were read from the DNA, whereas the V and J calls and clone size are those reported in that table. The table has 62,000 or so clones, approximately 90% seen once. This CDR3 comprises 15 residues. Germline V lookup: CDR1 SGHDT, CDR2 YYEEEE. Trimming shortened V by 0 bases and J by 0 bases, and 7 bases separated the two germline ends. The rearrangement joins TRBV5-6 to TRBJ2-1; D unclear. This receptor was taken from a middle-aged man with acute or convalescent COVID-19. Sequenced: peripheral blood. The CDR3 loop reads CASSLDHSSYNEQFF. In DNA, the CDR3 is TGTGCCAGCAGCTTGGATCATAGCTCCTACAATGAGCAGTTCTTC.